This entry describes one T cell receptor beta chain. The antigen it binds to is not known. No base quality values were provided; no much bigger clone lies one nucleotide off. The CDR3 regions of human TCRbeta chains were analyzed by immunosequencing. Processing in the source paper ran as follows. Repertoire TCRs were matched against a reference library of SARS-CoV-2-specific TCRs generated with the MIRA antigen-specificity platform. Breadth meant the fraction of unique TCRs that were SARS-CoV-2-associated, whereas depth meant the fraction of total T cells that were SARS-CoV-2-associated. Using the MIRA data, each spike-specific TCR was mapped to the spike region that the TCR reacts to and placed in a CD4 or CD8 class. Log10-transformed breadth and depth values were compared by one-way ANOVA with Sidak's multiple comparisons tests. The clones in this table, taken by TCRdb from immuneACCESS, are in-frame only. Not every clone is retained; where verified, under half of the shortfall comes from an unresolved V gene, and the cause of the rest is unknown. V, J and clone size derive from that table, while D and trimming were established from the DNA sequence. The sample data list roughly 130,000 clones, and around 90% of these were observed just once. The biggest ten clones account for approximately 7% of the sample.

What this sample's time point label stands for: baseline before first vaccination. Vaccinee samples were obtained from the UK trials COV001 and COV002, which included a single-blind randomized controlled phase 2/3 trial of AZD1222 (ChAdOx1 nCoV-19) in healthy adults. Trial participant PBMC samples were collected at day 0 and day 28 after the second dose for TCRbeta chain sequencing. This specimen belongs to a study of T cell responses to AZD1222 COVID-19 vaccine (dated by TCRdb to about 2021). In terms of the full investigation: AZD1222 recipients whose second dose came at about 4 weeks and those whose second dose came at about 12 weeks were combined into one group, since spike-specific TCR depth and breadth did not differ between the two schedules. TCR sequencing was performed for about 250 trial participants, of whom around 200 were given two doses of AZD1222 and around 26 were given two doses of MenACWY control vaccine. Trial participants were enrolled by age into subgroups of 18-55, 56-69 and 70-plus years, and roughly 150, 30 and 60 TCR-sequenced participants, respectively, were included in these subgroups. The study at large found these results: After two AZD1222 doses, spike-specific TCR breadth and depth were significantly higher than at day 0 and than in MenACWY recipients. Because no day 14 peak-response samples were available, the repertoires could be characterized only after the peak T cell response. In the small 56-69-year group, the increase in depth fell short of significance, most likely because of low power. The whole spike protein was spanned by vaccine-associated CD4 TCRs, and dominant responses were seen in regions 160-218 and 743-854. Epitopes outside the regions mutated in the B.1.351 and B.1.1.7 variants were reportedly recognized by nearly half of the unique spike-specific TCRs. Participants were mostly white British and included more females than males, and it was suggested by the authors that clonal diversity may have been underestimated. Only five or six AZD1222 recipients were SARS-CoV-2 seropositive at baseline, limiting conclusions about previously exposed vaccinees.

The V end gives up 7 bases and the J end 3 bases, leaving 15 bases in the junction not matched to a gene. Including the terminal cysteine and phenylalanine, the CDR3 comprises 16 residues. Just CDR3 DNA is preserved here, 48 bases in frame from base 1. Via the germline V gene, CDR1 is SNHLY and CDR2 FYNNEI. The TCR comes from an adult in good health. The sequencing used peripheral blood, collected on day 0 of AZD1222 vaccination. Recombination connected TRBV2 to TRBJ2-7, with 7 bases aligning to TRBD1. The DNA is TGTGCCAGCATCGGCAGGCCCCGACAGGGAAGCTACGAGCAGTACTTC. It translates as CASIGRPRQGSYEQYF.